This T cell receptor beta chain was captured in a study of CD8 T cells in ankylosing spondylitis. Study-wide points: There were earlier reports of some motif variants in reactive arthritis synovial fluid and blood. Made up of eight or nine highly homologous variants, a TCR beta motif appeared characteristic of ankylosing spondylitis blood. Disease-linked clones were reportedly significantly enriched in matched ankylosing spondylitis synovial fluid.

Making use of molecular barcodes, quantitative 5'-RACE generated TCR beta libraries. TCRdb itself ran the 5' RACE reads through MiXCR, one entry per CDR3 protein. The sample has about 500,000 distinct CDR3 sequences, roughly 5% seen once. Germline V gene data show CDR1 as MDHEN and CDR2 as SYDVKM. The CDR3 is made up of 13 amino acids. As to this clonotype: The antigen is undetermined. The junction differs from germline at one of its ends, possibly a read error.

The chain carries TRBV28 and TRBJ2-7, with no clear D. The sequenced sample consisted of blood, either unsorted or a sorted T cell fraction (not recorded which). This clonotype was obtained from a male donor with ankylosing spondylitis. This CDR3 reads CASSLTETYEQCF. CDR3 nucleotides: TGTGCCAGCAGTTTAACGGAGACCTACGAGCAGTGCTTC. The full variable domain, its missing parts supplied by reference TRBV28 and TRBJ2-7, is DVKVTQSSRYLVKRTGEKVFLECVQDMDHENMFWYRQDPGLGLRLIYFSYDVKMKEKGDIPEGYSVSREKKERFSLILESASTNQTSMYLCASSLTETYEQCFGPGTRLTVT.